The rows below give T cell receptor beta chains drawn from one sample of a study of blood T cell repertoires in COVID-19. Data came from immunoSEQ multiplex PCR; TCRdb stores just in-frame clones and leaves some out. The table records about 180,000 clones, about 88% of them present only once. The specimen sequenced was peripheral blood. The receptors here all came from a woman under 40 with active or convalescent COVID-19. Both conserved end residues are part of each CDR3. D genes are given only for firm matches.

v_gene	d_gene	j_gene	CDR3aa	CDR3nt
TRBV10-3	TRBD1	TRBJ1-2	CAISNTGTANYGYTF	TGTGCCATCAGTAATACCGGGACAGCTAACTATGGCTACACCTTC
TRBV11-2	TRBD2	TRBJ2-1	CASSDLAGVYNEQFF	TGTGCCAGCAGCGATTTAGCGGGAGTCTACAATGAGCAGTTCTTC
TRBV11-3	-	TRBJ2-1	CASSLGGGQINEQFF	TGTGCCAGCAGCTTAGGGGGGGGACAAATCAATGAGCAGTTCTTC
TRBV5-1	-	TRBJ1-2	CASSQGNGDGYTF	TGCGCCAGCAGCCAGGGTAATGGGGATGGCTACACCTTC
TRBV7-2	-	TRBJ1-5	CASSPGGGNQPQHF	TGTGCCAGCAGCCCCGGGGGGGGCAATCAGCCCCAGCATTTT
TRBV5-1	-	TRBJ2-7	CASSLVSEVAYEQYF	TGCGCCAGCAGCTTGGTGTCAGAGGTCGCCTACGAGCAGTACTTC
TRBV18	-	TRBJ1-6	CASSPSLAGWGSSYNSPLHF	TGTGCCAGCTCACCATCTTTGGCAGGGTGGGGCAGCTCCTATAATTCACCCCTCCACTTT
TRBV5-4	TRBD1	TRBJ1-1	CASSPKQGATEAFF	TGTGCCAGCAGCCCAAAACAGGGGGCAACTGAAGCTTTCTTT
TRBV5-5	TRBD2	TRBJ2-3	CASSSALAGGQGDTQYF	TGTGCCAGCAGTTCTGCACTAGCGGGGGGGCAGGGAGATACGCAGTATTTT
TRBV29-1	-	TRBJ1-2	CSVEDNQDYGYTF	TGCAGCGTTGAAGACAACCAGGACTATGGCTACACCTTC
TRBV19	TRBD1	TRBJ1-6	CASSIGTGVSSPLHF	TGTGCCAGTAGTATAGGGACAGGGGTAAGTTCACCCCTCCACTTT
TRBV3-1/TRBV3-2	-	TRBJ2-2	CASSPRHSNTGELFF	TGTGCCAGCAGCCCCCGTCACAGTAACACCGGGGAGCTGTTTTTT
TRBV7-9	TRBD1	TRBJ2-2	CASSYKQGRSNTGELFF	TGTGCCAGCAGCTACAAACAGGGGCGCTCGAACACCGGGGAGCTGTTTTTT
TRBV13	TRBD1	TRBJ2-7	CASSPGTVGTYEQYF	TGTGCCAGCAGCCCCGGGACAGTGGGAACCTACGAGCAGTACTTC
TRBV7-2	-	TRBJ1-2	CASSLARLAGGYTF	TGTGCCAGCAGCTTAGCGCGGCTCGCAGGGGGCTACACCTTC
TRBV6-5	TRBD1	TRBJ1-2	CASRDRGVGGYTF	TGTGCCAGCAGGGACAGGGGCGTGGGGGGCTACACCTTC
TRBV7-2	TRBD1	TRBJ1-4	CASSSTGRNEKLFF	TGTGCCAGCAGCTCGACAGGGCGGAATGAAAAACTGTTTTTT